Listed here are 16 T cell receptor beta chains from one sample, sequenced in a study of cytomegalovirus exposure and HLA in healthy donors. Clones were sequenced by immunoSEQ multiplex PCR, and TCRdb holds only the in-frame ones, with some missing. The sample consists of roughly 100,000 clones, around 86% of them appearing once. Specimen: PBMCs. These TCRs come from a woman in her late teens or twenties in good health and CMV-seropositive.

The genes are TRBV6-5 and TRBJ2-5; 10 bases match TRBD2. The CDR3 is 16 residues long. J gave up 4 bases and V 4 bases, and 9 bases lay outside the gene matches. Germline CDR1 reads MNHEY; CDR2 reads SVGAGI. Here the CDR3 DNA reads TGTGCCAGCAGTTTTTTTAGCGGGGGGCGGGGAGAGACCCAGTACTTC. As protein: CASSFFSGGRGETQYF.

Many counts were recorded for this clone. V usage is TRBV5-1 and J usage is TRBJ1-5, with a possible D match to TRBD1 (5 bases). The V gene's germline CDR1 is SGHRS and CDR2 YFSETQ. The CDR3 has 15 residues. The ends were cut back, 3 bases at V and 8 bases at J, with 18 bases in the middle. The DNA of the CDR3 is TGCGCCAGCAGCTCTCAGGGAGGTCACGGGGAGCCCCAGCATTTT. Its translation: CASSSQGGHGEPQHF.

The CDR3 loop is CASSSQGLGHEQFF. CDR3 sequence (DNA): TGTGCCAGCAGTTCTCAGGGACTAGGACATGAGCAGTTCTTC. The chain recombines TRBV6-5 with TRBJ2-1, with 8 nucleotides matching TRBD2. The CDR3 extends over 14 amino acids. CDR1 MNHEY and CDR2 SVGAGI come from the germline V gene. V lost 4 bases and J lost 8; bases outside the gene matches: 7.

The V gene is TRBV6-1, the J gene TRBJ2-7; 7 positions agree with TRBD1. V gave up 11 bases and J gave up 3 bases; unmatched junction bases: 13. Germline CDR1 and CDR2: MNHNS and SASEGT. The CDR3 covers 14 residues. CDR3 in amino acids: CASKDRLGFYEQYF. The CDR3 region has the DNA TGTGCCTCCAAGGACAGGCTTGGTTTCTACGAGCAGTACTTC.

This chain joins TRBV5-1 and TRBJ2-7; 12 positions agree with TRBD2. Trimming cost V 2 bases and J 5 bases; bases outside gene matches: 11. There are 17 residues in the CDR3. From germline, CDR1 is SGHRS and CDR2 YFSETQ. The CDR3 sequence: CASSFPTGLAGNDEQYF. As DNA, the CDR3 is TGCGCCAGCAGCTTTCCGACCGGACTAGCGGGAAACGACGAGCAGTACTTC.

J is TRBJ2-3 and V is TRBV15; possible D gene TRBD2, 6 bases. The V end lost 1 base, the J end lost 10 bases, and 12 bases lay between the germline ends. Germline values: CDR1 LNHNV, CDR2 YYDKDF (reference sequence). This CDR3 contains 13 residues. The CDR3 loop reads CATSRGREIAQYF. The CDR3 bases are TGTGCCACCAGCAGAGGGAGGGAGATCGCGCAGTATTTT.

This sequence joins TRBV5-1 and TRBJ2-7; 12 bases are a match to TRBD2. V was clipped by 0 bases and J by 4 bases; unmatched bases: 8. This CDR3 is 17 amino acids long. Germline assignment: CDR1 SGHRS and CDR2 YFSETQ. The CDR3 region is CASSLVASGGAKYEQYF. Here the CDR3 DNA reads TGCGCCAGCAGCTTGGTAGCTAGCGGGGGGGCCAAGTACGAGCAGTACTTC.

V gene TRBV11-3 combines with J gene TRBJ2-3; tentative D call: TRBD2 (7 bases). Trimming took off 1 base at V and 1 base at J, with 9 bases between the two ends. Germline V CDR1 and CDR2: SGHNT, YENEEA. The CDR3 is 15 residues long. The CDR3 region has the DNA TGTGCCAGCAGCTTAGCGGGGGGCCGCACAGATACGCAGTATTTT. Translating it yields CASSLAGGRTDTQYF.

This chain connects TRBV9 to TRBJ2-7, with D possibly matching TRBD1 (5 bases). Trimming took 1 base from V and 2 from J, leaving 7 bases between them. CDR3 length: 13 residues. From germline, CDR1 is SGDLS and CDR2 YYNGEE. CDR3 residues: CASSVSDTYEQYF. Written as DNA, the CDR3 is TGTGCCAGCAGCGTATCGGACACCTACGAGCAGTACTTC.

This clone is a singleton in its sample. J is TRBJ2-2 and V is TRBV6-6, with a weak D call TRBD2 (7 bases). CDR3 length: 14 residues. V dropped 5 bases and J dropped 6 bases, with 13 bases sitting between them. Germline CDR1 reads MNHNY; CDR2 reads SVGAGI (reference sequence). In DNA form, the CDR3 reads TGTGCCAGCAGTCGGGGGGCGGCCGCCGGGGAGCTGTTTTTT. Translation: CASSRGAAAGELFF.

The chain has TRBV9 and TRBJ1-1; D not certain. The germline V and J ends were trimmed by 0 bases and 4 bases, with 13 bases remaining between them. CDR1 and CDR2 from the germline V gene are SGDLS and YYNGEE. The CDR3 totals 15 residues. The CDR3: CASSVEFLGATEAFF. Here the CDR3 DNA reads TGTGCCAGCAGCGTAGAGTTTTTAGGAGCCACTGAAGCTTTCTTT.

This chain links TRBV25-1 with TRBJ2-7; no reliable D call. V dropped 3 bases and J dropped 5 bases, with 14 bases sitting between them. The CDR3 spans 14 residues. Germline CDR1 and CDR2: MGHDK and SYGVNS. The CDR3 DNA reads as TGTGCCAGCAGTGATTCGGCAGGCCTCGACGAGCAGTACTTC. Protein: CASSDSAGLDEQYF.

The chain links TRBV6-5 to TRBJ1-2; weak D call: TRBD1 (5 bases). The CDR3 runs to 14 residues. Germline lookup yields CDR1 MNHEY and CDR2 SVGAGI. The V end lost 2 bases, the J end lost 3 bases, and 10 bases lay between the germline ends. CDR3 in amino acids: CASSYRGWDYGYTF. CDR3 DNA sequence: TGTGCCAGCAGTTACAGGGGATGGGACTATGGCTACACCTTC.

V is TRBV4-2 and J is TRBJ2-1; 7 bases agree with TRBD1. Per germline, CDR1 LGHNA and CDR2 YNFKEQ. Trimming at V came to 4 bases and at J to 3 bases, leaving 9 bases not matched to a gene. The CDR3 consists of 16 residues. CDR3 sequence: CASSPRLDRSYNEQFF. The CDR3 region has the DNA TGTGCCAGCAGCCCCCGCCTGGACAGGAGCTACAATGAGCAGTTCTTC.

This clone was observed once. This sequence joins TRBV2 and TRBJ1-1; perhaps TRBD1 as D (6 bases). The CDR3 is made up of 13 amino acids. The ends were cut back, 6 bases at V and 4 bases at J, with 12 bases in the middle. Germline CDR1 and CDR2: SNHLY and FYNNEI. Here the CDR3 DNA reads TGTGCCAGCAGGTTACAGGGTGCCACTGAAGCTTTCTTT. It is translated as CASRLQGATEAFF.

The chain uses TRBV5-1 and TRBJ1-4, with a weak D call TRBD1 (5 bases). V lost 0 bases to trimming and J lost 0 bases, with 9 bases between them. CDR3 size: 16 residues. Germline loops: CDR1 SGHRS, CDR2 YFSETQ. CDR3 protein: CASSLGGAATNEKLFF. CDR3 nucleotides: TGCGCCAGCAGCTTGGGGGGCGCAGCAACTAATGAAAAACTGTTTTTT.